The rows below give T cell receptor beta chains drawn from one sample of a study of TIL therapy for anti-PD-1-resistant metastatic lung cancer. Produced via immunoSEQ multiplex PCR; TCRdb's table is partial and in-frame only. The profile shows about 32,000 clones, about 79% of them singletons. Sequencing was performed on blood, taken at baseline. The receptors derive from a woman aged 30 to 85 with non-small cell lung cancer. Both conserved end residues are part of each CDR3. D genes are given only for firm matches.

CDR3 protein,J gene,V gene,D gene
CASSPGQITNYGYTF,TRBJ1-2,TRBV28,TRBD1
CASSFGGVNQPQHF,TRBJ1-5,TRBV27,.
CASSQDPTTHTQYF,TRBJ2-3,TRBV4-1,.
CASMNREYSNQPQHF,TRBJ1-5,TRBV6-1,.
CASSQWGYEQYF,TRBJ2-7,TRBV7-2,.
CASSPLAGDVTGELFF,TRBJ2-2,TRBV5-4,TRBD2
CASSEGVNQPQHF,TRBJ1-5,TRBV19,.
CASSQVGGRGSGYTF,TRBJ1-2,TRBV14,.
CASSWDGSSYNEQFF,TRBJ2-1,TRBV7-2,.
CASSYELAGGYTEAFF,TRBJ1-1,TRBV6-5,TRBD1